This TCR beta chain was obtained from a study of beta chain features in type 1 diabetes. Study-level points and caveats: All four CD4+ subsets of Type 1 diabetes patients contained TCRB CDR3s that were moderately but significantly shorter. At VDJ recombination sites, type 1 diabetes patients had fewer insertions and more deleted nucleotides. PCR could preferentially amplify shorter templates, alike in patients and controls.

A note on this clone: What it recognizes is unknown.

Investigators reverse transcribed all isolated RNA, so they sequenced expressed TCRB transcripts. Libraries were prepared by immunoSEQ multiplex PCR; TCRdb keeps only in-frame clonotypes and omits some of them. The sample records about 280,000 clones, over 12% being singletons. Sequencing was done on a sample of naive CD4+ T cells from blood. This clonotype was sampled from a man aged 18 to 30 with type 1 diabetes.

CDR3 coding DNA: TGTGCCAGCAGCCGAGGACTAGCGGGAGGAGAGACCCAGTACTTC. It codes for CASSRGLAGGETQYF. The V and J genes are TRBV7-2 and TRBJ2-5, with 14 bases identical to TRBD2. The trim removed 5 bases at V and 4 bases at J, leaving 3 bases unmatched. The length of the CDR3 is 15 residues. Looked up from germline, CDR1 is SGHTA and CDR2 is FQGNSA.